The 30 T cell receptor beta chains below come from one sample, sequenced in a study of blood T cells in healthy people across ages. With a J-beta primer mix and a sample-barcoded 5' primer, a second PCR ran roughly 7 to 11 cycles. TCRdb re-called the 5' RACE reads with MiXCR, one entry per CDR3 protein. The sample yields hundreds of thousands of distinct CDR3 sequences, just under 25% seen once. This sample was also put to use in a study of T cells of mothers and their children.

The source material was blood. These TCRs come from a boy aged 5 to 17 in good health.

CDR3 sequence (DNA): TGCAGTGCTAGAGATGGAGGACTAGCGGCTAATGAGCAGTTCTTC. Translated: CSARDGGLAANEQFF. The rearrangement joins TRBV20-1 to TRBJ2-1; TRBD2 agrees at 10 bases. V shed 0 bases and J 7 bases; nucleotides not matched to a gene: 6. From germline, CDR1 is DFQATT and CDR2 SNEGSKA (reference sequence). CDR3 length equals 15 residues.

This clonotype was detected a few times. The chain combines TRBV20-1 with TRBJ2-5; D tentatively reads TRBD1 or TRBD2 (5 bases each). There are 13 residues in the CDR3. Trimming removed 7 bases at V and 5 bases at J, with 17 bases between. Germline V gives CDR1 DFQATT, CDR2 SNEGSKA (reference sequence). The CDR3 loop is CSGQLVGVETQYF. In DNA, the CDR3 is TGCAGTGGACAGCTAGTGGGAGTGGAGACCCAGTACTTC.

CDR3 in amino acids: CSARAKGGIDIQYF. CDR3 DNA sequence: TGCAGTGCTAGAGCCAAAGGGGGGATAGACATTCAGTACTTC. The chain recombines TRBV20-1 with TRBJ2-4; possibly TRBD1 or TRBD2 for D (6 bases each). Between the trimmed V and J ends, which lost 1 base and 8 bases, there was a span of 15 bases. Germline-derived CDR1 and CDR2 are DFQATT and SNEGSKA (reference sequence). The CDR3 runs 14 residues.

The J gene is TRBJ1-1, the V gene TRBV29-1, with D tentatively TRBD1 (5 bases). Per the germline V gene, CDR1 is SQVTM and CDR2 is ANQGSEA. This CDR3 is 12 amino acids long. The germline V and J ends were trimmed by 4 bases and 2 bases, with 8 bases remaining between them. The CDR3 bases are TGCAGCGTTGCCGGGGCCAACACTGAAGCTTTCTTT. Translation gives CSVAGANTEAFF. The entire variable domain, with the rest obtained from reference TRBV29-1 and TRBJ1-1, is as follows: SAVISQKPSRDICQRGTSLTIQCQVDSQVTMMFWYRQQPGQSLTLIATANQGSEATYESGFVIDKFPISRPNLTFSTLTVSNMSPEDSSIYLCSVAGANTEAFFGQGTRLTVV.

In its sample, this clonotype was seen a few times. The chain links TRBV12-3 or TRBV12-4 to TRBJ2-5; tentative D call: TRBD2 (5 bases). This CDR3 region has 13 residues. V lost 3 bases and J lost 4, with 9 bases in between. The CDR3 loop reads CASSFEGVETQYF. The CDR3 DNA reads as TGTGCCAGCAGTTTTGAGGGTGTAGAGACCCAGTACTTC.

This clonotype occurred a few times. J is TRBJ2-3 and V is TRBV20-1; TRBD2 aligns across 7 bases. CDR1 and CDR2 (germline): DFQATT, SNEGSKA (reference sequence). The V segment lost 3 bases and the J segment 2 bases; nucleotides outside the gene matches: 8. This CDR3 spans 15 amino acids. CDR3 in amino acids: CSASYGRGITDTQYF. The CDR3 nucleotides are TGCAGTGCTAGTTATGGGCGGGGGATCACAGATACGCAGTATTTT.

The table lists this clonotype with a few counts. This chain uses TRBV4-3 with TRBJ2-7; D is perhaps TRBD2 (6 bases). The CDR3 loop spans 15 amino acids. Trimming pared 0 bases from V and 3 bases from J, leaving 12 bases between. Germline CDR1 is LGHNA and CDR2 is YSLEER. The CDR3 protein is CASSQEISGGYEQYF. For the CDR3, the DNA is TGCGCCAGCAGCCAAGAAATATCCGGGGGCTACGAGCAGTACTTC.

The chain joins TRBV7-9 to TRBJ2-3, with TRBD2 matching over 7 bases. Trimming removed 3 bases from V and 2 bases from J; junction bases left unmatched: 8. This CDR3 has 16 amino acids. From germline, CDR1 is SEHNR and CDR2 FQNEAQ (reference sequence). The CDR3 is CASSFSGDGDTDTQYF. The CDR3 DNA reads as TGTGCCAGCAGCTTCAGCGGGGATGGAGACACAGATACGCAGTATTTT.

For the CDR3, the DNA is TGTGCCAGCAGCGCCGGACTAGCAGATACACAGGATACGCAGTATTTT. Amino acids: CASSAGLADTQDTQYF. V and J are TRBV9 and TRBJ2-3, with TRBD2 matching 8 bases. The germline V gene encodes CDR1 SGDLS and CDR2 YYNGEE. The CDR3 consists of 16 residues. Trimming took 3 bases from V and 6 from J; bases not matched to a gene: 12.

This clonotype was counted many times. A read error may account for a junction end that differs from germline. The chain combines TRBV5-1 with TRBJ2-7; 7 bases fit TRBD1. The CDR3 covers 14 residues. Germline V gene data show CDR1 as SGHRS and CDR2 as YFSETQ. Here the CDR3 reads CASSLEAGGYEQYF. The CDR3 bases are TGTGCCAGCAGCTTAGAGGCAGGGGGCTACGAGCAGTACTTC.

The genes are TRBV29-1 and TRBJ1-6; D is unresolved. This CDR3 region has 13 residues. Per germline, CDR1 SQVTM and CDR2 ANQGSEA. With 0 bases removed from V and 9 bases from J, the gap between germline ends came to 9 bases. CDR3 residues: CSVEDKVGSPLHF. In nucleotides, the CDR3 is TGCAGCGTTGAAGATAAAGTGGGTTCACCCCTCCACTTT. Drawing the rest from reference TRBV29-1 and TRBJ1-6, the complete variable domain is SAVISQKPSRDICQRGTSLTIQCQVDSQVTMMFWYRQQPGQSLTLIATANQGSEATYESGFVIDKFPISRPNLTFSTLTVSNMSPEDSSIYLCSVEDKVGSPLHFGNGTRLTVT.

This clonotype has only a few counts. The rearrangement links TRBV28 to TRBJ2-5; 10 bases are shared with TRBD2. The end of the DNA aligns better with TRBJ2-7, so the J call may be wrong. Germline-derived CDR1 and CDR2 are MDHEN and SYDVKM. CDR3 length: 15 residues. The CDR3 nucleotides are TGTGCCAGCAGTCGGCCTAGCGGGAGAACTACCGAGCAGTACTTC. Residues: CASSRPSGRTTEQYF.

The chain carries TRBV29-1 and TRBJ2-7; 9 positions agree with TRBD2. With 0 bases clipped from V and 1 base from J, the junction kept 7 bases outside the gene matches. The CDR3 length is 16 residues. Germline CDR1 reads SQVTM; CDR2 reads ANQGSEA. CDR3 amino acids: CSVEDEIAGVSYEQYF. The CDR3, as DNA: TGCAGCGTTGAAGATGAAATAGCGGGAGTATCCTACGAGCAGTACTTC.

The chain uses TRBV7-9 and TRBJ2-7, with D tentatively TRBD1 (5 bases). The J call is doubtful: the DNA matches TRBJ2-1 better. CDR3 length equals 16 residues. Germline V gene sequence: CDR1 SEHNR, CDR2 FQNEAQ (reference sequence). The CDR3 protein is CASDPPDRSLNGEQFF. CDR3 coding DNA: TGTGCCAGCGATCCCCCCGACAGATCCCTTAACGGTGAGCAGTTCTTC.

For this clonotype: Germline is not matched at one junction end, which may reflect a read error. The rearrangement uses TRBV6-4 and TRBJ2-1; TRBD2 is a possible D gene (7 bases). CDR3 length: 14 residues. Germline V lookup: CDR1 MRHNA, CDR2 SNTAGT. In nucleotides, the CDR3 is TGTGCCAGCAGTGACGGGGGGGCCTACAATGTGCAGTTCTTC. Protein product: CASSDGGAYNVQFF.

The V gene is TRBV27, the J gene TRBJ2-3; 9 bases match TRBD2. The length of the CDR3 is 18 residues. Germline V CDR1 and CDR2: MNHEY, SMNVEV (reference sequence). J was trimmed by 5 bases and V by 0 bases; bases with no gene match: 12. The CDR3 DNA reads TGTGCCAGCAGTTTATCGGGGTTTTGCGGGGGGGCGAAAGATACGCAGTATTTT. The encoded protein is CASSLSGFCGGAKDTQYF.

The rearrangement links TRBV5-1 to TRBJ2-1; tentatively, D is TRBD2 (6 bases). CDR1 and CDR2 (germline): SGHRS, YFSETQ. V was shortened by 5 bases and J by 4 bases, with 16 bases between the two germline ends. The CDR3 is made up of 15 amino acids. CDR3 region: CASRLSRDPYNEQFF. In nucleotides, the CDR3 is TGCGCCAGCAGATTGTCGCGGGACCCTTACAATGAGCAGTTCTTC.

This clonotype was seen a few times. The chain combines TRBV4-2 with TRBJ1-6; D uncertain. Germline CDR1 is LGHNA and CDR2 is YNFKEQ. The CDR3 length is 16 residues. Trimming shortened V by 4 bases and J by 0 bases, and 10 bases separated the two germline ends. The CDR3 sequence is CASSPDASSYNSPLHF. The CDR3 nucleotides read TGTGCCAGCAGCCCGGACGCGAGCTCCTATAATTCACCCCTCCACTTT.

This clonotype was picked up a small number of times. The V call is TRBV14, the J call TRBJ2-4, with TRBD1 matching 7 bases. V was pared by 4 bases and J by 6 bases, with 3 bases of the junction left unmatched. Germline V CDR1 and CDR2: SGHDN, FVKESK. CDR3 size: 13 residues. The CDR3, as DNA: TGTGCCAGCAGCCCGACAGGGATAAACATTCAGTACTTC. This sequence encodes CASSPTGINIQYF. Full variable domain (missing parts from reference TRBV14 and TRBJ2-4): EAGVTQFPSHSVIEKGQTVTLRCDPISGHDNLYWYRRVMGKEIKFLLHFVKESKQDESGMPNNRFLAERTGGTYSTLKVQPAELEDSGVYFCASSPTGINIQYFGAGTRLSVL.

J is TRBJ2-5 and V is TRBV6-5; the D call may be TRBD1 or TRBD2 (5 bases each). The CDR3 has 15 amino acids. The V end was cut by 2 bases, the J end by 5 bases, with 15 bases between. Germline V gene data show CDR1 as MNHEY and CDR2 as SVGAGI. The DNA for the CDR3 is TGTGCCAGCAGTTACGGGCAGGGTAGCGTGGAGACCCAGTACTTC. Its translation is CASSYGQGSVETQYF.

J is TRBJ2-3 and V is TRBV28; 7 bases match TRBD2. CDR3 size: 17 residues. V dropped 8 bases and J dropped 2; count of bases not matched to a gene: 16. Germline CDR1 and CDR2: MDHEN and SYDVKM. The CDR3: CASGRNLAEAPTDTQYF. The CDR3 DNA follows: TGTGCCAGCGGGAGAAATCTAGCGGAAGCACCCACAGATACGCAGTATTTT.

The chain employs TRBV7-2 and TRBJ2-3; D not certain. This CDR3 comprises 13 residues. The germline V gene has CDR1 SGHTA and CDR2 FQGNSA. Trimming took off 6 bases at V and 0 bases at J, with 7 bases between the two ends. CDR3 sequence: CASRLMSTDTQYF. The CDR3 DNA sequence: TGTGCCAGCAGACTTATGAGCACAGATACGCAGTATTTT. Full variable domain (missing parts from reference TRBV7-2 and TRBJ2-3): GAGVSQSPSNKVTEKGKDVELRCDPISGHTALYWYRQSLGQGLEFLIYFQGNSAPDKSGLPSDRFSAERTGGSVSTLTIQRTQQEDSAVYLCASRLMSTDTQYFGPGTRLTVL.

The chain joins TRBV4-2 to TRBJ2-4; D not resolved. CDR1 is LGHNA and CDR2 is YNFKEQ in the germline V gene. Between the trimmed V and J ends, which lost 0 bases and 8 bases, there was a span of 11 bases. CDR3 size: 14 residues. In DNA form, the CDR3 reads TGTGCCAGCAGCCAAGATATCGGGTTGGACATTCAGTACTTC. It codes for CASSQDIGLDIQYF.

Regarding this clonotype: A much larger clone sits a single nucleotide away, making a read error possible. The chain links TRBV15 to TRBJ1-4; 7 positions match TRBD1. The germline CDR1 and CDR2 sequences are LNHNV and YYDKDF (reference sequence). The CDR3 is 14 amino acids. CDR3 sequence: CAISRGTVNEKLFF. In nucleotides, the CDR3 is TGTGCCATCAGCAGGGGGACAGTCAATGAAAAACTGTTTTTT.

The chain uses TRBV29-1 and TRBJ2-5; no clear D gene. The CDR3 runs to 11 residues. CDR1 and CDR2 from the germline V gene are SQVTM and ANQGSEA. Trimming stripped 4 bases from V and 5 bases from J, with 8 bases between. The CDR3 DNA sequence: TGCAGCGTTGGGGTATCTGAGACCCAGTACTTC. Encoded protein: CSVGVSETQYF.

J is TRBJ1-2 and V is TRBV20-1, with a tentative D call TRBD1 (5 bases). Germline-derived CDR1 and CDR2 are DFQATT and SNEGSKA (reference sequence). CDR3 length equals 14 residues. V was cut by 7 bases and J by 3 bases, with 18 bases left in between. CDR3 sequence reads: CSGGRDDSDYGYTF. For the CDR3, the DNA is TGCAGTGGGGGGAGGGACGACAGCGACTATGGCTACACCTTC.

This clonotype has a handful of counts. The chain has TRBV4-1 and TRBJ2-1; 8 bases agree with TRBD1. J lost 4 bases, V lost 1 base, and 12 bases had no gene match. CDR1 and CDR2 (germline): MGHRA, YSYEKL. The CDR3 contains 18 residues. CDR3 amino acids: CASSQVHVGQGAYNEQFF. As DNA, the CDR3 is TGCGCCAGCAGCCAAGTCCACGTCGGACAGGGCGCTTACAATGAGCAGTTCTTC.

The gene calls are TRBV5-1 and TRBJ2-5; 9 nucleotides align to TRBD2. The J call may be faulty, since TRBJ2-1 better matches the DNA end. This CDR3 is 15 amino acids long. Germline CDR1 is SGHRS and CDR2 is YFSETQ. CDR3 DNA: TGCGCCAGCAGCTTGGGCGGGAGGGCCGTGAATGAGCAGTTCTTC. Translating it yields CASSLGGRAVNEQFF.

This chain links TRBV9 with TRBJ2-5; the D gene is possibly TRBD1 (6 bases). Trimming stripped 3 bases from V and 3 bases from J, with 15 bases between. CDR3 length: 15 residues. In germline, CDR1 is SGDLS, CDR2 YYNGEE. CDR3: CASSGGDRREETQYF. In DNA, the CDR3 is TGTGCCAGCAGCGGGGGTGACAGGCGGGAAGAGACCCAGTACTTC.

A few counts support this clonotype. This chain uses TRBV7-9 with TRBJ2-5; 13 bases match TRBD2. V was pared by 2 bases and J by 5 bases, with 2 bases of the junction left unmatched. Germline CDR1 SEHNR, CDR2 FQNEAQ (reference sequence). This CDR3 is built from 15 residues. The DNA for the CDR3 is TGTGCCAGCAGCTTATTGACTAGCGGGGGGGAGACCCAGTACTTC. Translating it yields CASSLLTSGGETQYF.